This TCR beta chain appears in the sequencing data of a study of T cell responses to AZD1222 COVID-19 vaccine. About the research overall: Second-dose schedules of about 4 or about 12 weeks were combined.

Assay used: immunoSEQ multiplex PCR; TCRdb lists only in-frame clones, some missing. The sample carries over 110,000 clones, 85% to 95% recorded once. This CDR3 is built from 14 residues. CDR1 and CDR2 from the germline V gene are SNHLY and FYNNEI. After removal of 5 bases from V and 3 bases from J, the junction contained 5 bases not matched to a gene. About this clone: Its antigen is currently unknown.

The study, taken as a whole, reports: The repertoires were collected only after the peak T cell response.

The receptor was derived from an adult in good health. The gene calls are TRBV2 and TRBJ1-1; 8 bases agree with TRBD1. The starting material was peripheral blood, obtained on day 0 of AZD1222 vaccination. The DNA of the CDR3 is TGTGCCAGCAGTCTGGACAGGGAGGACACTGAAGCTTTCTTT. This translates into CASSLDREDTEAFF.